This T cell receptor (beta chain) was identified during a study of molecular identifiers for immune sequencing clone quantification. Whole-study findings and limits: In naive cells, clones above 20 RNA copies held under 1% of molecules, whereas in effector cells they held over 98%.

TCRdb reanalysed the PCR reads using MiXCR and keeps one entry per CDR3 protein. The sample shows 250,000 to 350,000 distinct CDR3 sequences, roughly a fifth of them seen only once. The CDR3 covers 14 residues. V shed 1 base and J shed 4 bases, with 11 bases lying between them. Germline CDR1 is SGHVS and CDR2 is FNYEAQ. Remarks on this clonotype: Antigen specificity is unknown.

Sequencing was carried out using naive CD8+ T cells from blood, with Jurkat cell RNA spiked in. Subset: FACS-sorted CD8+CD4-CCR7+CD45RA+ naive T cells. The chain recombines TRBV7-6 with TRBJ2-7; the D gene could be TRBD1 or TRBD2 (5 bases each). The clonotype was recovered from a human donor in good health. Some libraries in this study had Jurkat cell RNA spiked in. CDR3 residues: CASSLGGCGYEQYF. The CDR3 nucleotides read TGTGCCAGCAGCTTAGGGGGGTGCGGTTACGAGCAGTACTTC. The entire variable domain, with the rest obtained from reference TRBV7-6 and TRBJ2-7, is as follows: GAGVSQSPRYKVTKRGQDVALRCDPISGHVSLYWYRQALGQGPEFLTYFNYEAQQDKSGLPNDRFSAERPEGSISTLTIQRTEQRDSAMYRCASSLGGCGYEQYFGPGTRLTVT.